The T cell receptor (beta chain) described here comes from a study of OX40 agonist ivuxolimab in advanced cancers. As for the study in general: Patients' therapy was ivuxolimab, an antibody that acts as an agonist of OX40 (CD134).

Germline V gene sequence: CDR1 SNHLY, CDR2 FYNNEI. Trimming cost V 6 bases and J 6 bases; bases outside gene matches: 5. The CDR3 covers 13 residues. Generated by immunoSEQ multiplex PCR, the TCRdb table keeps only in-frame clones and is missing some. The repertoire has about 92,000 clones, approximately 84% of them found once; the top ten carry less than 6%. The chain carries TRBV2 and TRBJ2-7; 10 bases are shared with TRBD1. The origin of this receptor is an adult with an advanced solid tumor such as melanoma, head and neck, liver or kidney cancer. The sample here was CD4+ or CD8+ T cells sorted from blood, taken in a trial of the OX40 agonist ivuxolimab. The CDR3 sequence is CASRGTGVGEQYF. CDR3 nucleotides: TGTGCCAGCAGAGGGACAGGGGTTGGCGAGCAGTACTTC.